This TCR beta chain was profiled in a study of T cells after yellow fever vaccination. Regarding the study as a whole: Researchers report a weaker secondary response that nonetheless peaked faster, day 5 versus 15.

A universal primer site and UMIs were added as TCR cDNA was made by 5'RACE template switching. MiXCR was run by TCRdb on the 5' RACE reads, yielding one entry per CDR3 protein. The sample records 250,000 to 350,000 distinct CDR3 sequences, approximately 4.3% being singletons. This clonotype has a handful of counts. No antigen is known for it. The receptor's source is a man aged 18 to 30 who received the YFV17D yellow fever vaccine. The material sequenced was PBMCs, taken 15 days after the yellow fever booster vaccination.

The DNA for the CDR3 is TGTGCCAGAGAACCCGCCGAGGCAGATACGCAGTATTTT. It yields the protein CAREPAEADTQYF. This chain connects TRBV2 to TRBJ2-3; no definite D call. Germline V CDR1 and CDR2: SNHLY, FYNNEI. Trimming removed 9 bases at V and 4 bases at J, with 14 bases between. This CDR3 is built from 13 residues. The entire variable domain, with the rest obtained from reference TRBV2 and TRBJ2-3, is as follows: EPEVTQTPSHQVTQMGQEVILRCVPISNHLYFYWYRQILGQKVEFLVSFYNNEISEKSEIFDDQFSVERPDGSNFTLKIRSTKLEDSAMYFCAREPAEADTQYFGPGTRLTVL.